A single sample gave rise to the 3 T cell receptor beta chains below, sequenced in a study of cytomegalovirus exposure and HLA in healthy donors. The PCR employed 60 Vbeta primers together with 13 Jbeta primers. Here immunoSEQ multiplex PCR was the method, and the copy in TCRdb shows in-frame clones only, minus some. The profile shows around 180,000 clones, approximately 85% of them singletons. The sample was PBMCs. The source is a man aged 18 to 30 in good health and CMV-seronegative.

The chain couples TRBV5-1 to TRBJ2-5; 12 positions match TRBD2. Looked up from germline, CDR1 is SGHRS and CDR2 is YFSETQ. The CDR3 extends over 14 amino acids. V lost 6 bases to trimming and J lost 2 bases; unmatched junction nucleotides: 2. CDR3 residues: CASTGLAGQETQYF. The CDR3 DNA follows: TGCGCCAGCACAGGACTAGCGGGACAAGAGACCCAGTACTTC. Looking up the rest from reference TRBV5-1 and TRBJ2-5 gives the full variable domain: KAGVTQTPRYLIKTRGQQVTLSCSPISGHRSVSWYQQTPGQGLQFLFEYFSETQRNKGNFPGRFSGRQFSNSRSEMNVSTLELGDSALYLCASTGLAGQETQYFGPGTRLLVL.

This chain uses TRBV6-4 with TRBJ2-3; 8 bases are a match to TRBD2. V was pared by 4 bases and J by 4 bases, with 10 bases of the junction left unmatched. Germline V gene sequence: CDR1 MRHNA, CDR2 SNTAGT. CDR3 length: 16 amino acids. CDR3 DNA: TGTGCCAGCAGTGCCACGGGAGCGGGGGCTGCAGATACGCAGTATTTT. It codes for CASSATGAGAADTQYF.

The chain couples TRBV9 to TRBJ1-2; TRBD1 matches 8 bases. Germline-derived CDR1 and CDR2 are SGDLS and YYNGEE. This CDR3 has 18 amino acids. With 4 bases clipped from V and 2 bases from J, the junction kept 16 bases outside the gene matches. The DNA of the CDR3 is TGTGCCAGCAGCTCGGGGGTGGCAGGGGGCGCCGTAAACTATGGCTACACCTTC. It is translated as CASSSGVAGGAVNYGYTF.